This T cell receptor beta chain stems from a study of beta chain features in type 1 diabetes. Broader study findings: Type 1 diabetes patients showed a moderate but significant shortening of TCRB CDR3s in all four CD4+ subsets. Any HLA effect on TCRB rearrangement was left unresolved by small sub-analyses.

This CDR3 is 15 amino acids long. Germline CDR1 GTSNPN, CDR2 SVGIG (reference sequence). V was clipped by 2 bases and J by 0 bases, with 13 bases between them. With regard to this clone: Antigen: not known.

Sequencing targeted expressed TCRB transcripts, as all isolated RNA had been reverse transcribed. This table comes from immunoSEQ multiplex PCR, and its TCRdb copy is limited to in-frame clones, with some not included. The sample carries 310,000 or so clones, over 7% recorded once. Sequencing used central memory CD4+ T cells from blood. This clonotype was sampled from a man aged 30 to 39 with type 1 diabetes. This rearrangement joins TRBV30 to TRBJ1-1; D unclear. The CDR3 DNA follows: TGTGCCTGGAGTACTTCCCCCCAGTTGAACACTGAAGCTTTCTTT. It encodes CAWSTSPQLNTEAFF. The entire variable domain, with the rest obtained from reference TRBV30 and TRBJ1-1, is as follows: SQTIHQWPATLVQPVGSPLSLECTVEGTSNPNLYWYRQAAGRGLQLLFYSVGIGQISSEVPQNLSASRPQDRQFILSSKKLLLSDSGFYLCAWSTSPQLNTEAFFGQGTRLTVV.